This T cell receptor beta chain was captured by sequencing in a study of molecular identifiers for immune sequencing clone quantification (dated by TCRdb to 2016 to 2019). In terms of the full investigation: In a replicate experiment, RNA from about 20,000 or 100,000 naive CD8 T cells was split into five aliquots, four of which were sequenced. This methods study used CD8 T cells to benchmark TCR RNA copy counting and molecular-identifier clustering-based TCR repertoire sequencing (MIDCIRS).

Libraries of naive CD8 T cells were built from anywhere between roughly 17,000 and 1,000,000 sorted cells, with 10%, 30% or 50% of the purified RNA used. On a BD FACSAria II, naive CD8 T cells were FACS-sorted as CD8+CD4-CCR7+CD45RA+ and collected into RLT Plus buffer. To test detection sensitivity, Jurkat RNA equal to around 11 TCR copies was added to samples of roughly 19,000-1,100,000 naive CD8 T cells. Enrichment of CD8 T cells was performed with RosetteSep CD8+ T Cell Enrichment Cocktail and Ficoll-Paque, after which ACK red cell lysis was carried out. The library was prepared using PCR. These reads were obtained on an Illumina HiSeq 4000. Bulk TCR libraries were prepared as previously described, using TCR primers listed in Table S5. The Qiagen AllPrep DNA/RNA kit was used to purify total RNA. Reads from multiple sequencing runs of the same library were pooled before analysis. For the original study's pipeline: Reads were retained only if the reads had an exact TCR constant sequence, and the retained reads were trimmed to 150 nt and grouped according to their 12-nt molecular barcodes. Reads in each barcode group were sub-clustered using a 15% Levenshtein threshold, and a quality-weighted consensus sequence was built for each RNA molecule. Non-functional sequences were excluded, and lower-count sequences lying one edit away from another sequence were also excluded. On the basis of fitting two negative binomial distributions, barcode sub-clusters with fewer than 20% of the maximum read count were discarded. Using fastp trimming at Q25 and MiXCR clonotype assembly, TCRdb reanalyzed the public sequencing data and kept in-frame beta chains. A single entry per CDR3 protein holds the most common genes and DNA from its merged rows. The authors' filters were not applied to this entry. The sample contains roughly 93,000 distinct CDR3 sequences, around 20% of them found a single time. The ten largest clones represent around 0.88% of the sample.

Results and caveats for the whole study, not just this receptor: Identical TCR molecules sharing a barcode could cause highly expanded clone sizes to be underestimated. When barcode sub-clustering was left out, chimeric consensus sequences inflated TCR diversity, with chimeras reaching as high as 47%. Spiked-in Jurkat TCR RNA (roughly 10 copies' worth), which is not part of the donor repertoire, was contained in the naive libraries. Spiked-in Jurkat TCR RNA equivalent to a single cell was reported to be detectable even among over 800,000 naive CD8 T cells. Clones above 20 RNA copies held over 99% of molecules in CMV-specific effector cells but under 1% in naive cells. About 3.1 recovered TCR RNA copies per cell were obtained by modeling, versus roughly 9.1 by digital PCR, implying a capture efficiency of about 30%.

This clonotype was counted ten times or more. What antigen it recognizes has not been identified. Base quality data are lacking; no much larger clone is found one base away. The clonotype originates from a human donor in good health. Some libraries in this study had Jurkat cell RNA spiked in. Sequenced: naive CD8+ T cells from blood, with Jurkat cell RNA spiked in. Taken with the paper, the label for cell subset or site translates to: FACS-sorted CD8+CD4-CCR7+CD45RA+ naive T cells.

The encoded CDR3 is CASSQGPVSSYEQYF. In nucleotide form, the sequence is TGCGCCAGCAGCCAGGGACCCGTGAGCTCCTACGAGCAGTACTTC. This chain is built from TRBV4-3 and TRBJ2-7; the D segment might be TRBD1 or TRBD2, since each matches 5 bases. The junction carries 12 bases between V and J, which are trimmed by 3 bases and 0 bases respectively. Sequences LGHNA (CDR1) and YSLEER (CDR2) are obtained from the germline V gene. Including cysteine and phenylalanine, the CDR3 has 15 amino acids. The DNA shown is the 45-base CDR3, in frame from base 1.